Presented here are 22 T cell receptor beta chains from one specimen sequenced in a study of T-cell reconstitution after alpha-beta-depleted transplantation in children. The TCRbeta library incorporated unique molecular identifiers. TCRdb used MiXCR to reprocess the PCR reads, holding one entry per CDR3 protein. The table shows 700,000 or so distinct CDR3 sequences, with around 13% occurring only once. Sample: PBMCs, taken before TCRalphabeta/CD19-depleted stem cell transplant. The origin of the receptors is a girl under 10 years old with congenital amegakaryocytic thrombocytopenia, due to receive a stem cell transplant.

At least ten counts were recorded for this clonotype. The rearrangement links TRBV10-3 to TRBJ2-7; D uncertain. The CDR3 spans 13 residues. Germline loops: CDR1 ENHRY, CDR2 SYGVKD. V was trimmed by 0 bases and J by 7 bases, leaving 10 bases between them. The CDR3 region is CAISESGNREQYF. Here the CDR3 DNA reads TGTGCCATCAGTGAGTCGGGTAATCGGGAGCAGTACTTC.

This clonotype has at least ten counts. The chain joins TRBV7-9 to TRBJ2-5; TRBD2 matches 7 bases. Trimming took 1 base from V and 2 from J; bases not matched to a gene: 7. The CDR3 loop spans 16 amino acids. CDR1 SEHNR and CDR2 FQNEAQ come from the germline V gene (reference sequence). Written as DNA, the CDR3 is TGTGCCAGCAGCTTAGTTTCTAGCGGAACTCAAGAGACCCAGTACTTC. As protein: CASSLVSSGTQETQYF.

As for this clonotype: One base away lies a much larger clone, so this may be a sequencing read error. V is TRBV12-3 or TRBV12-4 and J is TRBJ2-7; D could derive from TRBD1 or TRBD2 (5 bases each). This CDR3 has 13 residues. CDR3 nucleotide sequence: TGTGCCAGCACCGAGGGGTTGAACTACGAGCAGTCCTTC. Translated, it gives CASTEGLNYEQSF.

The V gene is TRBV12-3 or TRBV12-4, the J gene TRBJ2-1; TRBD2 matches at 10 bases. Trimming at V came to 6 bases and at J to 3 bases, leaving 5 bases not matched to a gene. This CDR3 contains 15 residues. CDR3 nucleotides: TGTGCCAGCAGGACACTAGCGGGGAGCTACAATGAGCAGTTCTTC. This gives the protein CASRTLAGSYNEQFF.

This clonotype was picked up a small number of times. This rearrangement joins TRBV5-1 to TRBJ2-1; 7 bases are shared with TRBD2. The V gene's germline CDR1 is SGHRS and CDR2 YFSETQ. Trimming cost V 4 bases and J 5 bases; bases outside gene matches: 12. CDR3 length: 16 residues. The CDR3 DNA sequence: TGCGCCAGCAGCCTCCTACCTAGCGGATCCAACAATGAGCAGTTCTTC. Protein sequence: CASSLLPSGSNNEQFF.

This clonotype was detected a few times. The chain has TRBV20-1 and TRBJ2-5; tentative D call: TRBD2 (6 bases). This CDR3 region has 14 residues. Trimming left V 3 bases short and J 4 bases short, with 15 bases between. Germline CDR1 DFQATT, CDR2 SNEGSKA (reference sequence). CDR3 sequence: CSARVPGVLETQYF. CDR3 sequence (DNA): TGCAGTGCTAGGGTACCGGGAGTCCTAGAGACCCAGTACTTC.

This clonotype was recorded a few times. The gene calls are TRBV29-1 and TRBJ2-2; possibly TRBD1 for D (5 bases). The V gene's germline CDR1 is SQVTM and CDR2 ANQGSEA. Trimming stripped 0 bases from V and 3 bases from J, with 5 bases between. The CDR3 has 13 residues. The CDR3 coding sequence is TGCAGCGTTGAAGAAGGGGACACCGGGGAGCTGTTTTTT. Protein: CSVEEGDTGELFF.

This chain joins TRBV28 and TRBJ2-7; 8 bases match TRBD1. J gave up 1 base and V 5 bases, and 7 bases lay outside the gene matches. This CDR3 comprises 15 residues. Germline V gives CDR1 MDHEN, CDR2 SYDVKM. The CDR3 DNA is TGTGCCAGCAGTCCCGGGACAGGAGAATCCTACGAGCAGTACTTC. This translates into CASSPGTGESYEQYF. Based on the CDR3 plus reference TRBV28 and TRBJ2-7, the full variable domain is DVKVTQSSRYLVKRTGEKVFLECVQDMDHENMFWYRQDPGLGLRLIYFSYDVKMKEKGDIPEGYSVSREKKERFSLILESASTNQTSMYLCASSPGTGESYEQYFGPGTRLTVT.

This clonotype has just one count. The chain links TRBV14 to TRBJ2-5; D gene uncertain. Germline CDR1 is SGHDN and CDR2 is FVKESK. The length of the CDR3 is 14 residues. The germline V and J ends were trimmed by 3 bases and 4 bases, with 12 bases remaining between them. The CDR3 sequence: CASSQERILETQYF. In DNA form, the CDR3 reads TGTGCCAGCAGCCAGGAGAGGATTTTAGAGACCCAGTACTTC.

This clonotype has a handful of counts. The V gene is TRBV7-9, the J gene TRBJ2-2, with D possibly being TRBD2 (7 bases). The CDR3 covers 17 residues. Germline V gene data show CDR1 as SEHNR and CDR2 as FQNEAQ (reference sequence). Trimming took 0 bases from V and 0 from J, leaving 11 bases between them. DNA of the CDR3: TGTGCCAGCAGCTTAGCGGCGGGGGCCGCGAACACCGGGGAGCTGTTTTTT. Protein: CASSLAAGAANTGELFF.

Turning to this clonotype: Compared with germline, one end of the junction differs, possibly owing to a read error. The CDR3 protein is CASRLTTGEGLYEPYF. CDR3 coding DNA: TGTGCCAGCAGATTGACGACAGGGGAAGGCCTCTACGAGCCGTACTTC. The V gene is TRBV12-3 or TRBV12-4, the J gene TRBJ2-7; the match to TRBD1 covers 8 bases. The CDR3 is 16 residues long.

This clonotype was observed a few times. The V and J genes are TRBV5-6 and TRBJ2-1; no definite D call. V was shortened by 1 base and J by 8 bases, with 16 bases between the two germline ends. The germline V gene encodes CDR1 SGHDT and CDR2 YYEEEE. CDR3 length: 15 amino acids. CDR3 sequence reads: CASSLRFSYNDEQFF. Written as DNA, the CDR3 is TGTGCCAGCAGCTTGAGGTTCTCCTACAACGATGAGCAGTTCTTC.

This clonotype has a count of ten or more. The chain's CDR3 is CSAPRPGQGAIVGGYTF. The CDR3 DNA sequence: TGCAGTGCCCCAAGGCCGGGACAGGGGGCAATAGTAGGTGGCTACACCTTC. This chain uses TRBV20-1 with TRBJ1-2, with 12 bases identical to TRBD1. The trim removed 6 bases at V and 7 bases at J, leaving 18 bases unmatched. Germline V gene data show CDR1 as DFQATT and CDR2 as SNEGSKA (reference sequence). The length of the CDR3 is 17 residues.

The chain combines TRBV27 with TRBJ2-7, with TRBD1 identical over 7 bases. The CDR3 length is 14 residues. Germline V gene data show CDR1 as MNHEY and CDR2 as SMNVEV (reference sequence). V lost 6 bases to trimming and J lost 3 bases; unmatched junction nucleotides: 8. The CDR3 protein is CASSPTGIIYEQYF. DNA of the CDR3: TGTGCCAGCAGCCCGACAGGGATTATCTACGAGCAGTACTTC.

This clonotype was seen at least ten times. DNA for the CDR3: TGCGCCAGCAGCCGGGCCGGAGTATTGACAAGAGGTAAAGATGGCTACACCTTC. Translation gives CASSRAGVLTRGKDGYTF. This rearrangement joins TRBV5-1 to TRBJ1-2; D gene ambiguous. Trimming left V 4 bases short and J 6 bases short, with 28 bases between. The germline V gene has CDR1 SGHRS and CDR2 YFSETQ. The CDR3 consists of 18 residues.

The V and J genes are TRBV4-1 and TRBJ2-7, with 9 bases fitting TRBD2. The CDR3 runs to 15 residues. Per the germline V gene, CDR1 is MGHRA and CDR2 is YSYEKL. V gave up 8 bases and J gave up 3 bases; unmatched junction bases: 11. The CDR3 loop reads CASRIRGSGSYEQYF. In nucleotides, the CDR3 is TGCGCCAGCCGAATACGGGGTAGCGGGAGCTACGAGCAGTACTTC.

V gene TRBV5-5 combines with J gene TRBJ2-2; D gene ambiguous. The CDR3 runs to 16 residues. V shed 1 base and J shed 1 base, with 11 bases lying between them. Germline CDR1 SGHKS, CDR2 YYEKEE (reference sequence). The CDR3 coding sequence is TGTGCCAGCAGCTTGCCGCTGACCAAGAACACCGGGGAGCTGTTTTTT. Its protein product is CASSLPLTKNTGELFF.

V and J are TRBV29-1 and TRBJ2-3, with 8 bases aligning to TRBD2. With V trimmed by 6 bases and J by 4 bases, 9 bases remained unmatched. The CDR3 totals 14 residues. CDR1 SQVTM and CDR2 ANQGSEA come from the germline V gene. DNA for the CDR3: TGCAGCGTCAGAATAGCGGGAAATCCAGATACGCAGTATTTT. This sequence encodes CSVRIAGNPDTQYF.

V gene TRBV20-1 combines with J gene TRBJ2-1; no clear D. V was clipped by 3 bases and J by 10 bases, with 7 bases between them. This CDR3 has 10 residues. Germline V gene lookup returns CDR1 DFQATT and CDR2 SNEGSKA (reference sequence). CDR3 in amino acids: CSASVREQFF. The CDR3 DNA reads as TGCAGTGCTAGCGTCCGGGAGCAGTTCTTC.

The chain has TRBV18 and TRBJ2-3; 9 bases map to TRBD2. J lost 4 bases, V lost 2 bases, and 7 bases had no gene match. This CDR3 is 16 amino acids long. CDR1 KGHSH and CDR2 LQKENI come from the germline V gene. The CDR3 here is CASSPEAGGPPDTQYF. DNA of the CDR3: TGTGCCAGCTCACCAGAGGCGGGAGGGCCCCCAGATACGCAGTATTTT.

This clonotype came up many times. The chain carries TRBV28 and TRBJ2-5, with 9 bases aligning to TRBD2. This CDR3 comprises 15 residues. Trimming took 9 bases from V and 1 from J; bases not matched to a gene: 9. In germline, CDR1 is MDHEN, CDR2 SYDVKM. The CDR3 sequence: CASSGAGGAQETQYF. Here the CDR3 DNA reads TGTGCCAGTTCTGGAGCGGGAGGAGCCCAAGAGACCCAGTACTTC.

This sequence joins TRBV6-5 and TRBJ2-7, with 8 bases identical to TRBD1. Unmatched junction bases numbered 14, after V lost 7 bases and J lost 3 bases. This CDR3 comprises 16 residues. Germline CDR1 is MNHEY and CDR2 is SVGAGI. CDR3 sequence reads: CASTFPYGQGVYEQYF. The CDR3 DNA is TGTGCCAGCACTTTCCCCTACGGACAGGGAGTCTACGAGCAGTACTTC.